Listed below are T cell receptor beta chains from one sample, sequenced in a study of blood T cell repertoires in COVID-19. Measured with immunoSEQ multiplex PCR; TCRdb has only the in-frame clones, and not every one. The sample contains around 430,000 clones, around nine tenths of which appear only once. Sequenced material: PBMCs or T cells enriched from blood (not recorded which). The receptors here all came from a woman in her 50s who had recovered from COVID-19. CDR3s include the opening cysteine and the closing phenylalanine or tryptophan. Fields, in order: D gene, V gene, clone size, J gene, CDR3 DNA, CDR3 protein. The D gene is left open where the match is weak. For some rows the clone size is stated as once, few or many, or as a class when expanded; others skip it.

d_gene: TRBD2
v_gene: TRBV28
abundance: NA
j_gene: TRBJ2-3
CDR3nt: TGTGCCAGCAGTTCCACCCGCGGGGGGCTCAGCACAGATACGCAGTATTTT
CDR3aa: CASSSTRGGLSTDTQYF

d_gene: NA
v_gene: TRBV10-3
abundance: NA
j_gene: TRBJ1-1
CDR3nt: TGTGCCATCAGTGAGTCGATGTTTCAGTGGAGGGACTTT
CDR3aa: CAISESMFQWRDF

d_gene: NA
v_gene: TRBV29-1
abundance: NA
j_gene: TRBJ1-1
CDR3nt: TGCAGCGTCCTGGGCAGACTGAACACTGAAGCTTTCTTT
CDR3aa: CSVLGRLNTEAFF

d_gene: NA
v_gene: TRBV6-1
abundance: once
j_gene: TRBJ2-3
CDR3nt: TGTGCCAGCAGTGAAGGGACTTTTAGGGATACGCAGTATTTT
CDR3aa: CASSEGTFRDTQYF

d_gene: NA
v_gene: TRBV6-5
abundance: NA
j_gene: TRBJ1-6
CDR3nt: TGTGCCAGCAGTTATTTAATGGCGCTGAGGGATTCACCCCTCCACTTT
CDR3aa: CASSYLMALRDSPLHF

d_gene: NA
v_gene: TRBV5-1
abundance: NA
j_gene: TRBJ2-2
CDR3nt: TGCGCCAGCAGCCCTAGCTCCGGGGAGCTGTTTTTT
CDR3aa: CASSPSSGELFF

d_gene: NA
v_gene: TRBV15
abundance: NA
j_gene: TRBJ1-2
CDR3nt: TGTGCCACCAGCCCGTCTTCAGGGGCCAACTATGGCTACACCTTC
CDR3aa: CATSPSSGANYGYTF

d_gene: TRBD1
v_gene: TRBV9
abundance: NA
j_gene: TRBJ1-6
CDR3nt: TGTGCCAGCAGCCCGGGACAGGTAAATTCACCCCTCCACTTT
CDR3aa: CASSPGQVNSPLHF

d_gene: TRBD1
v_gene: TRBV7-9
abundance: few
j_gene: TRBJ1-2
CDR3nt: TGTGCCAGCAGCTTATCCGGGACAGCCAATAATGGCTACACCTTC
CDR3aa: CASSLSGTANNGYTF

d_gene: NA
v_gene: TRBV4-1
abundance: NA
j_gene: TRBJ1-5
CDR3nt: TGCGCCAGCAGCCAAGAAGCGGGACCCGGCACTCAGCCCCAGCATTTT
CDR3aa: CASSQEAGPGTQPQHF

d_gene: NA
v_gene: TRBV2
abundance: NA
j_gene: TRBJ2-1
CDR3nt: TGTGCCAGCAGAAGGGCCCGAAGTGCGGGGAGCTACAATGAGCAGTTCTTC
CDR3aa: CASRRARSAGSYNEQFF

d_gene: NA
v_gene: TRBV12-3/TRBV12-4
abundance: NA
j_gene: TRBJ2-1
CDR3nt: TGTGCCAGCACGCGGGGGCCCTACAATGAGCAGTTCTTC
CDR3aa: CASTRGPYNEQFF

d_gene: NA
v_gene: TRBV7-3
abundance: once
j_gene: TRBJ2-7
CDR3nt: TGTGCCAGCAGCTTTGCGGGAAACTCCTACGAGCAGTACTTC
CDR3aa: CASSFAGNSYEQYF

d_gene: NA
v_gene: TRBV7-6
abundance: few
j_gene: TRBJ2-7
CDR3nt: TGTGCCAGCAGCTTAGACCGGGGTCCCTCCTACGAGCAGTACTTC
CDR3aa: CASSLDRGPSYEQYF

d_gene: NA
v_gene: TRBV7-2
abundance: NA
j_gene: TRBJ2-1
CDR3nt: TGTGCCAGCAGCTCTGGGACTTCGCGCAGTGAGCAGTTCTTC
CDR3aa: CASSSGTSRSEQFF

d_gene: TRBD2
v_gene: TRBV10-3
abundance: few
j_gene: TRBJ2-2
CDR3nt: TGTGCCATCACTGGACTAGCTACCGGGGAGCTGTTTTTT
CDR3aa: CAITGLATGELFF

d_gene: TRBD1
v_gene: TRBV5-6
abundance: NA
j_gene: TRBJ1-2
CDR3nt: TGTGCCAGCAGCCAAACTGGACAGGGTAGCTATGGCTACACCTTC
CDR3aa: CASSQTGQGSYGYTF

d_gene: NA
v_gene: TRBV4-1
abundance: NA
j_gene: TRBJ1-5
CDR3nt: TGCGCCAGCAGCCGTGCGGGGAGCAATCAGCCCCAGCATTTT
CDR3aa: CASSRAGSNQPQHF

d_gene: TRBD2
v_gene: TRBV4-1
abundance: once
j_gene: TRBJ2-3
CDR3nt: TGCGCCAGCAGCCAAGAGGGGATGATAGCGGGGGGGATATACACAGATACGCAGTATTTT
CDR3aa: CASSQEGMIAGGIYTDTQYF

d_gene: NA
v_gene: TRBV6-5
abundance: NA
j_gene: TRBJ1-1
CDR3nt: TGTGCCAGCGAGGGAGACACTGAAGCTTTCTTT
CDR3aa: CASEGDTEAFF

d_gene: TRBD1
v_gene: TRBV9
abundance: NA
j_gene: TRBJ2-7
CDR3nt: TGTGCCAGCAGCGCCGGACAGGGCTCTTCCGAGCAGTACTTC
CDR3aa: CASSAGQGSSEQYF

d_gene: NA
v_gene: TRBV18
abundance: few
j_gene: TRBJ1-6
CDR3nt: TGTGCCAGCTCACCTAGGGGGGGAAATTCACCCCTCCACTTT
CDR3aa: CASSPRGGNSPLHF

d_gene: TRBD2
v_gene: TRBV3-1/TRBV3-2
abundance: NA
j_gene: TRBJ2-5
CDR3nt: TGTGCCAGCAGCCCGCCAGCGGGGGGCGGCGGGGAGACCCAGTACTTC
CDR3aa: CASSPPAGGGGETQYF

d_gene: NA
v_gene: TRBV5-1
abundance: NA
j_gene: TRBJ1-1
CDR3nt: TGCGCCAGCAGCTTGGGCTTCGGGAGGGGTGGCACTGAAGCTTTCTTT
CDR3aa: CASSLGFGRGGTEAFF

d_gene: NA
v_gene: TRBV2
abundance: NA
j_gene: TRBJ2-7
CDR3nt: TGTGCCAGCAGCAGGGCCCGTATAGGGCAGTACTTC
CDR3aa: CASSRARIGQYF

d_gene: NA
v_gene: TRBV5-1
abundance: once
j_gene: TRBJ1-1
CDR3nt: TGCGCCAGCAGCTTGGTCGCCAGGGATACTGAAGCTTTCTTT
CDR3aa: CASSLVARDTEAFF

d_gene: TRBD2
v_gene: TRBV7-9
abundance: NA
j_gene: TRBJ2-1
CDR3nt: TGTGCCAGCACCGAACTAGCGGGGGAATCCTACAATGAGCAGTTCTTC
CDR3aa: CASTELAGESYNEQFF

d_gene: NA
v_gene: TRBV29-1
abundance: NA
j_gene: TRBJ1-4
CDR3nt: TGCAGCTACTCGACCGGGGGGCGAGAACTGTTTTTT
CDR3aa: CSYSTGGRELFF

d_gene: TRBD1
v_gene: TRBV18
abundance: NA
j_gene: TRBJ2-7
CDR3nt: TGTGCCAGCTCACCAAGGACAGGGTTTAGAGACGAGCAGTACTTC
CDR3aa: CASSPRTGFRDEQYF

d_gene: NA
v_gene: TRBV29-1
abundance: NA
j_gene: TRBJ1-5
CDR3nt: TGCAGCGTAGGACAGTCCAATCAGCCCCAGCATTTT
CDR3aa: CSVGQSNQPQHF

d_gene: NA
v_gene: TRBV5-4
abundance: NA
j_gene: TRBJ2-7
CDR3nt: TGTGCCAGCAGTACCGGGGTCAGGGGTGGGGAGCAGTACTTC
CDR3aa: CASSTGVRGGEQYF

d_gene: TRBD1
v_gene: TRBV6-5
abundance: NA
j_gene: TRBJ1-5
CDR3nt: TGTGCCAGCACAGGGGGAGGCAATCAGCCCCAGCATTTT
CDR3aa: CASTGGGNQPQHF

d_gene: TRBD2
v_gene: TRBV11-2
abundance: NA
j_gene: TRBJ2-3
CDR3nt: TGTGCCAGCAGTCAGGCCGGGTCTAGCGGACACACTAATACGCAGTATTTT
CDR3aa: CASSQAGSSGHTNTQYF

d_gene: NA
v_gene: TRBV6-4
abundance: NA
j_gene: TRBJ2-1
CDR3nt: TGTGCCAGCAGTGACTCCGAGGGGACTTCGCAGTTCTTC
CDR3aa: CASSDSEGTSQFF

d_gene: TRBD1
v_gene: TRBV6-5
abundance: NA
j_gene: TRBJ1-4
CDR3nt: TGTGCCAGCAGTTACGGACAGGGGGGTTATGAAAAACTGTTTTTT
CDR3aa: CASSYGQGGYEKLFF

d_gene: NA
v_gene: TRBV7-2
abundance: NA
j_gene: TRBJ2-3
CDR3nt: TGTGCCAGCAGCTTAGAGAGGTGGGATACGCAGTATTTT
CDR3aa: CASSLERWDTQYF

d_gene: TRBD1
v_gene: TRBV18
abundance: once
j_gene: TRBJ2-1
CDR3nt: TGTGCCAGCTCTTCGAGCTGGGACAGGAACTACAATGAGCAGTTCTTC
CDR3aa: CASSSSWDRNYNEQFF

d_gene: TRBD1
v_gene: TRBV11-2
abundance: NA
j_gene: TRBJ1-5
CDR3nt: TGTGCCAGCAGCTCGGGACAGGGATCTCAGCCCCAGCATTTT
CDR3aa: CASSSGQGSQPQHF

d_gene: TRBD1
v_gene: TRBV23-1
abundance: NA
j_gene: TRBJ1-1
CDR3nt: TGCGCCAGCAGTCACCTCAGGACAGGGTCGTCTTACGGCGACACTGAAGCTTTCTTT
CDR3aa: CASSHLRTGSSYGDTEAFF

d_gene: TRBD1
v_gene: TRBV6-5
abundance: NA
j_gene: TRBJ2-7
CDR3nt: TGTGCCAGCAGCGGGACAGGCTCCTACGAGCAGTACTTC
CDR3aa: CASSGTGSYEQYF

d_gene: NA
v_gene: TRBV7-2
abundance: NA
j_gene: TRBJ1-2
CDR3nt: TGTGCCAGCAGCTCCTCCCGGGCCAGGGGATTAAATGGCTACACCTTC
CDR3aa: CASSSSRARGLNGYTF

d_gene: TRBD1
v_gene: TRBV7-9
abundance: NA
j_gene: TRBJ2-7
CDR3nt: TGTGCCAGCAGCCGGACAGGTCAAGAGCAGTACTTC
CDR3aa: CASSRTGQEQYF

d_gene: NA
v_gene: TRBV2
abundance: NA
j_gene: TRBJ1-4
CDR3nt: TGTGCCAGCAGATCGCAGGGGATTAATGAAAAACTGTTTTTT
CDR3aa: CASRSQGINEKLFF